The text below deals with one T cell receptor beta chain. This clonotype came up a few times. This clone's antigen is unknown. No much larger clone is present one base from it, and per-base qualities are unavailable. The sample comes from a study of spatial heterogeneity in lung cancer (dated by TCRdb to the late 2010s). Background on the whole study: Beta-chain transcripts were consistently detected in greater numbers than alpha-chain transcripts, which likely reflects a higher abundance of beta-chain transcripts. In the raw uncorrected reads, each unique combination of TCR and UMI appeared more than ten times on average. TCR alpha and beta repertoires were quantitatively compared across multiple tumor regions, matched nontumor lung and blood in non-small cell lung cancer. The study linked features of the TCR repertoire to counts of nonsynonymous mutations, which were determined by whole-exome sequencing of tumor tissue. At surgery, both alpha and beta chains were TCR-sequenced in more than 200 tumor regions, about 61 matched nontumor lung samples and a few dozen PBMC samples. Results the study describes overall, beyond this receptor: Ubiquitous expanded tumor TCRs showed up in blood more often at tumor resection than at routine follow-up. Additional single-cell paired TCR alpha and beta sequencing was considered necessary to confirm, at a functional level, the hypothesis that regional TCRs recognize regional mutations.

The CDR3 measures 15 amino acids from cysteine to phenylalanine. Only the CDR3 part of the read is kept: 45 bases, read in frame from the first base. The V end loses 4 bases and the J end loses 0 bases, and a stretch of 11 bases separates them. The germline V gene (reference sequence) specifies MNHNY as CDR1 and SVGAGI as CDR2. Libraries were built with 5' RACE. The data were produced on a NextSeq 500. In the TCR library protocol, a unique molecular identifier was attached to each TCR cDNA molecule so that PCR and sequencing errors could be corrected. As for the authors' bioinformatics: TCR identification, UMI-based error correction and CDR3 extraction were all carried out with Decombinator tools. Expanded TCRs were defined as those above a frequency of 2 per 1,000, corresponding to the top 1% of the tumor frequency distribution. Each repertoire was subsampled 100 times to 5,000 TCRs, after which Renyi diversity was computed with the R vegan package. CDR3 similarity networks were built from amino acid triplet string-kernel similarity, connecting CDR3s with pairwise similarity above 0.82. TCRdb applied fastp at Q25 and MiXCR to the public reads, then kept only in-frame beta chains. Each CDR3 protein appears once, grouped with its most common genes and DNA. These V and J calls are TCRdb output, not the study's own analysis. In this sample the table shows 75,000 or so distinct CDR3 sequences, roughly 8% of which occur a single time. Almost 7% of the sample rests with the top ten.

The meaning of the sample's time point label: sample taken at primary tumor resection. Donors were 72 patients with early-stage, untreated non-small cell lung cancer from the lung TRACERx cohort. For TCR sequencing, whole RNA was extracted from tumor and nontumor lung tissue, or from cryopreserved PBMC samples, and no cell sorting was done. Only patients for whom sufficient RNA was available from at least two tumor regions were selected for TCR sequencing. The sequenced sample was PBMCs, obtained at surgery. This sequence uses TRBV6-6 and TRBJ2-3; the D gene remains uncertain. The sequence came from a male donor with early-stage non-small cell lung cancer. At the DNA level, the sequence is TGTGCCAGCAGTTGGGAAACCCGTAGCACAGATACGCAGTATTTT. This encodes CASSWETRSTDTQYF.